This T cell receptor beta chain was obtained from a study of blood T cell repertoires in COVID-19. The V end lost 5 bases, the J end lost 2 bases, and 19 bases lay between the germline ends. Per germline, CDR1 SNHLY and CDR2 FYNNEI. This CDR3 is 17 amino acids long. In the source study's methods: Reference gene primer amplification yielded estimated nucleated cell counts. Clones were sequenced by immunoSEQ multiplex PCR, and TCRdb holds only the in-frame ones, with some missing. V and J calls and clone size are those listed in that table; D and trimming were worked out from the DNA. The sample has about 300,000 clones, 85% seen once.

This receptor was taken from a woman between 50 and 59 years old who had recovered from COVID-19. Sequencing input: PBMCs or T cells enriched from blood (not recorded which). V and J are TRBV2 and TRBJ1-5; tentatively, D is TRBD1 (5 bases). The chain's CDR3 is CASSLYSAVGGNQPQHF. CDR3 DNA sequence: TGTGCCAGCAGTTTGTACAGCGCGGTAGGGGGCAATCAGCCCCAGCATTTT.